Listed below are T cell receptor beta chains from one sample, sequenced in a study of blood T cell repertoires in COVID-19. TCRdb keeps only in-frame clones here, not all; method: immunoSEQ multiplex PCR. The data hold a few hundred thousand clones, with around 81% observed a single time. The sample was peripheral blood. Receptor source: a woman aged 45-65 years with active or convalescent COVID-19. CDR3s include the opening cysteine and the closing phenylalanine or tryptophan. A D gene is named only where the DNA matches it firmly. Expanded clones get a size class; other rows say once, few or many, or leave the size out.

CASWARSSGSSEQFF	TGTGCCAGCTGGGCCCGTTCTAGCGGGAGTAGTGAGCAGTTCTTC	TRBV27	TRBJ2-1	NA	TRBD2
CASSSLAGGELFF	TGTGCCAGCAGCTCCCTAGCGGGAGGGGAGCTGTTTTTT	TRBV5-4	TRBJ2-2	NA	TRBD2
CASSPRQGGNEQFF	TGTGCCAGCAGCCCCAGGCAGGGAGGCAATGAGCAGTTCTTC	TRBV3-1/TRBV3-2	TRBJ2-1	few	NA
CSVVQGVDQPQHF	TGCAGCGTTGTCCAGGGCGTCGATCAGCCCCAGCATTTT	TRBV29-1	TRBJ1-5	NA	NA
CASSEGGNNYGYTF	TGTGCCAGCAGCGAAGGGGGCAACAACTATGGCTACACCTTC	TRBV9	TRBJ1-2	NA	TRBD1
CASSLSVQGAEAFF	TGTGCCAGCAGCTTATCTGTCCAGGGGGCTGAAGCTTTCTTT	TRBV7-9	TRBJ1-1	NA	TRBD1
CASSLALTSGRETQYF	TGTGCCAGCAGCTTAGCGCTAACTAGCGGGAGGGAGACCCAGTACTTC	TRBV7-2	TRBJ2-5	NA	TRBD2
CASRGQGSTEAFF	TGTGCCAGTAGGGGACAGGGATCCACTGAAGCTTTCTTT	TRBV19	TRBJ1-1	NA	TRBD1
CASSLWPKKGANSPLHF	TGTGCCAGCAGCTTGTGGCCGAAGAAGGGGGCGAATTCACCCCTCCACTTT	TRBV5-5	TRBJ1-6	NA	TRBD1
CSVSVQPNYGYTF	TGCAGCGTTTCAGTACAGCCTAACTATGGCTACACCTTC	TRBV29-1	TRBJ1-2	few	NA